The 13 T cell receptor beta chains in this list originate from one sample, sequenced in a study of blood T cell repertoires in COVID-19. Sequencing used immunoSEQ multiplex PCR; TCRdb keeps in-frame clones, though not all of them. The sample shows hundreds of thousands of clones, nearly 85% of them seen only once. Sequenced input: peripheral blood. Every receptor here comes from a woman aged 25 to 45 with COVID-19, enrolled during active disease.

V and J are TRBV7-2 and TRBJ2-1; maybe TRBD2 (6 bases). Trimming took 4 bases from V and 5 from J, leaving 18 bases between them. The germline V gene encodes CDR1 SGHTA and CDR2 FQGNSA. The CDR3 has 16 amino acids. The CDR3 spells CASSSRGGSGHNEQFF. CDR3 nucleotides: TGTGCCAGCAGCTCCCGCGGTGGTAGCGGCCACAATGAGCAGTTCTTC.

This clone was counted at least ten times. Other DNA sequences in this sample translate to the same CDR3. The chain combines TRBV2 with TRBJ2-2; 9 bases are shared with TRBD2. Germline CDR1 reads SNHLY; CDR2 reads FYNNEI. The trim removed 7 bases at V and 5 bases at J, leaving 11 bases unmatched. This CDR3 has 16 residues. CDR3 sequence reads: CASKTSGGPGTGELFF. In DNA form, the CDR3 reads TGTGCCAGCAAGACTAGCGGAGGTCCGGGGACCGGGGAGCTGTTTTTT.

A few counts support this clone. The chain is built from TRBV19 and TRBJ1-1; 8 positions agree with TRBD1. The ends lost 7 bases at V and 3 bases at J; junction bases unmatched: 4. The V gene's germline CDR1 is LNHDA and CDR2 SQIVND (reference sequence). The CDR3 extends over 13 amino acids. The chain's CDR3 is CASNDRGYTEAFF. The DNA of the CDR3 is TGTGCCAGTAATGACAGGGGATACACTGAAGCTTTCTTT.

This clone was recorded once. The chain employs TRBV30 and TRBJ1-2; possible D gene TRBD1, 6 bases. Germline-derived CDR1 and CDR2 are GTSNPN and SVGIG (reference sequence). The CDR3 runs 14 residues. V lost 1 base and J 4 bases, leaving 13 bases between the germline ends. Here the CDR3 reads CAWSAHDRLYGYTF. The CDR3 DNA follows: TGTGCCTGGAGTGCCCACGACAGGCTCTATGGCTACACCTTC.

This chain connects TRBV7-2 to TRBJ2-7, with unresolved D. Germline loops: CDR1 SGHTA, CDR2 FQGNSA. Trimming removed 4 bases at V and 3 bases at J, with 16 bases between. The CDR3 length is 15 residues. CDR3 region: CASSYRPGVDYEQYF. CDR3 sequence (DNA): TGTGCCAGCAGCTATAGGCCTGGAGTCGACTACGAGCAGTACTTC.

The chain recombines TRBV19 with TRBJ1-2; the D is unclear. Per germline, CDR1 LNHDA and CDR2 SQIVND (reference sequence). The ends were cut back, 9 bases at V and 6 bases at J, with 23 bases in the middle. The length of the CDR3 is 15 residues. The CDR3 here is CASLSTPGIGNGYTF. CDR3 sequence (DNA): TGTGCCAGCCTTAGTACGCCCGGGATAGGAAATGGCTACACCTTC.

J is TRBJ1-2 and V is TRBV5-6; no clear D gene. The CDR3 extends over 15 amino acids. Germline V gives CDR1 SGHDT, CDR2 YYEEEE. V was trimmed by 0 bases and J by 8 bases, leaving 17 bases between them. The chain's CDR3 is CASSLATGPLYGYTF. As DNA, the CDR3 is TGTGCCAGCAGCTTGGCCACCGGCCCACTATACGGCTACACCTTC.

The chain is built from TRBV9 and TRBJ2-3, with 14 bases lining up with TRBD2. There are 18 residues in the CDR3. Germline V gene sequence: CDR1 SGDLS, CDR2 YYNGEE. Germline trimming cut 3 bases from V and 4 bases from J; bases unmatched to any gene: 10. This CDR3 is CASSASLTSGGGPDTQYF. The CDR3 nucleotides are TGTGCCAGCAGCGCTTCCTTGACTAGCGGGGGGGGGCCAGATACGCAGTATTTT. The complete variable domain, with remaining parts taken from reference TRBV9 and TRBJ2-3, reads DSGVTQTPKHLITATGQRVTLRCSPRSGDLSVYWYQQSLDQGLQFLIQYYNGEERAKGNILERFSAQQFPDLHSELNLSSLELGDSALYFCASSASLTSGGGPDTQYFGPGTRLTVL.

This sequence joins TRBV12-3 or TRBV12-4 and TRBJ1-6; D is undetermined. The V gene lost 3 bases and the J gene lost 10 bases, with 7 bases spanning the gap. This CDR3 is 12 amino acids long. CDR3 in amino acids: CASSFPQSPLHF. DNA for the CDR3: TGTGCCAGCAGTTTCCCCCAGTCACCCCTCCACTTT.

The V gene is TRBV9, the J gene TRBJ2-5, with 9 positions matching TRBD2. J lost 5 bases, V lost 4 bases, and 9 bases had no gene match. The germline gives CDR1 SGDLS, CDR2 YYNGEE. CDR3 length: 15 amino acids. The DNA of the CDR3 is TGTGCCAGCAGCATTAGCGGGGGAGCCGGGGAGACCCAGTACTTC. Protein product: CASSISGGAGETQYF.

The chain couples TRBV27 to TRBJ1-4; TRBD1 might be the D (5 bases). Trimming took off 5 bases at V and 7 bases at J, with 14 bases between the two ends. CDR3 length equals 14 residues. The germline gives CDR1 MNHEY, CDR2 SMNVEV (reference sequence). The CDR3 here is CASSDSLGPEKLFF. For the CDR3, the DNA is TGTGCCAGCAGTGACAGCCTTGGACCTGAAAAACTGTTTTTT.

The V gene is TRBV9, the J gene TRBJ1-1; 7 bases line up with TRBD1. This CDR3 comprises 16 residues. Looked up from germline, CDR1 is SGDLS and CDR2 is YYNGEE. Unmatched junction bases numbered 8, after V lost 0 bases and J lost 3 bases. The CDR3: CASSVAGGILDTEAFF. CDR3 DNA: TGTGCCAGCAGCGTAGCAGGGGGGATCCTGGACACTGAAGCTTTCTTT.

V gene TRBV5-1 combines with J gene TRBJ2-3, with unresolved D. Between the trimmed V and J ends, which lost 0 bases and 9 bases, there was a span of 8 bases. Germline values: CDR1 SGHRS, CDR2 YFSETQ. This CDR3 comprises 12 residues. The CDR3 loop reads CASSLGVETQYF. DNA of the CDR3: TGCGCCAGCAGCTTGGGGGTGGAGACGCAGTATTTT.